This T cell receptor (beta chain) was captured by sequencing in a study of blood T cell repertoires in COVID-19. Study background: The origin of the acute and convalescent COVID-19 samples was the United States, Italy and Spain. PBMCs, B-cell-depleted T cells, or T cells provided the cDNA or gDNA that made up the material.

CDR1 and CDR2 (germline): LNHDA, SQIVND (reference sequence). The V end was cut by 5 bases, the J end by 2 bases, with 21 bases between. The CDR3 has 17 residues. In the authors' methods: Cell counts per sample came from amplifying reference gene primers. TCRdb's table, derived via immunoSEQ multiplex PCR, lists solely in-frame clones and lacks some. Clone size and the V and J calls come from that table; the DNA yielded D and trimming. The sample includes some 100,000 clones, over 75% of them seen just once. Sequences were obtained from peripheral blood. The source is a young woman with acute or convalescent COVID-19. The V and J genes are TRBV19 and TRBJ1-2, with D perhaps TRBD1 (6 bases). CDR3 sequence: CASSPPPIQGSNYGYTF. CDR3 DNA sequence: TGTGCCAGTAGTCCACCCCCCATACAGGGATCCAACTATGGCTACACCTTC.